The rows below give T cell receptor beta chains drawn from one sample of a study of control samples from healthy donors and cancer patients. The data were produced by immunoSEQ multiplex PCR, yet TCRdb's version contains in-frame clones alone and is incomplete. The table lists 120,000 to 150,000 clones, about 91% of them singletons. The sequenced sample consisted of blood. The receptors shown here come from a man aged 25 to 40 in good health. CDR3s include the opening cysteine and the closing phenylalanine or tryptophan. A D gene is named only where the DNA matches it firmly. Clone size is not always given. Where it is, it says once, few, many or a class for expanded clones.

size: once; V: TRBV21-1; D: -; J: TRBJ1-6; CDR3: CARNSGDRDNSPLHF; DNA: TGTGCCAGGAACAGCGGGGACAGGGATAATTCACCCCTCCACTTT
size: -; V: TRBV7-8; D: TRBD1; J: TRBJ2-1; CDR3: CASSSRGSSYNEQFF; DNA: TGTGCCAGCAGCTCCAGGGGGAGCTCCTACAATGAGCAGTTCTTC
size: -; V: TRBV6-5; D: -; J: TRBJ1-1; CDR3: CASRWQENTEAFF; DNA: TGTGCCAGCAGATGGCAGGAGAACACTGAAGCTTTCTTT
size: -; V: TRBV7-3; D: TRBD2; J: TRBJ2-7; CDR3: CASSLGGGSSYEQYF; DNA: TGTGCCAGCAGCTTAGGCGGGGGGTCCTCCTACGAGCAGTACTTC
size: -; V: TRBV3-1/TRBV3-2; D: -; J: TRBJ1-6; CDR3: CASSQVQNSPLHF; DNA: TGTGCCAGCAGCCAAGTCCAGAATTCACCCCTCCACTTT
size: -; V: TRBV18; D: TRBD1; J: TRBJ2-7; CDR3: CASSPPAGQGASEQYF; DNA: TGTGCCAGCTCACCACCGGCGGGACAGGGGGCCTCCGAGCAGTACTTC
size: -; V: TRBV19; D: TRBD1; J: TRBJ1-3; CDR3: CASSSTGGGNTIYF; DNA: TGTGCCAGTAGTTCTACAGGGGGAGGAAACACCATATATTTT
size: many; V: TRBV5-5; D: -; J: TRBJ1-2; CDR3: CASSLAENSIYGYTF; DNA: TGTGCCAGCAGCTTGGCGGAGAACAGTATTTATGGCTACACCTTC
size: -; V: TRBV11-2; D: TRBD1; J: TRBJ1-1; CDR3: CASSSDRVIEAFF; DNA: TGTGCCAGCAGCTCGGACAGGGTAATTGAAGCTTTCTTT
size: -; V: TRBV6-5; D: TRBD1; J: TRBJ1-1; CDR3: CASSLQGVSTEAFF; DNA: TGTGCCAGCAGTCTACAGGGGGTGAGCACTGAAGCTTTCTTT
size: -; V: TRBV6-6; D: -; J: TRBJ1-5; CDR3: CASSYKVGQFNQPQHF; DNA: TGTGCCAGCAGTTACAAAGTAGGACAGTTCAATCAGCCCCAGCATTTT
size: -; V: TRBV7-8; D: -; J: TRBJ2-7; CDR3: CASSLAGGTGMYEQYF; DNA: TGTGCCAGCAGCTTGGCGGGGGGGACAGGGATGTACGAGCAGTACTTC
size: -; V: TRBV10-1; D: -; J: TRBJ2-3; CDR3: CASSESRASTDTQYF; DNA: TGCGCCAGCAGTGAGTCGCGCGCTAGCACAGATACGCAGTATTTT
size: -; V: TRBV2; D: TRBD1; J: TRBJ1-1; CDR3: CASIPGTGALSAFF; DNA: TGTGCCAGCATTCCCGGGACAGGGGCGTTGAGTGCTTTCTTT
size: -; V: TRBV6-5; D: TRBD2; J: TRBJ2-3; CDR3: CASSSGGFSTDTQYF; DNA: TGTGCCAGCTCCTCGGGAGGATTTAGCACAGATACGCAGTATTTT
size: -; V: TRBV2; D: -; J: TRBJ2-7; CDR3: CASTEEGPQYF; DNA: TGTGCCAGCACAGAGGAGGGACCGCAGTACTTC
size: -; V: TRBV29-1; D: -; J: TRBJ1-2; CDR3: CSVGSLNYGYTF; DNA: TGCAGCGTTGGCAGTCTTAACTATGGCTACACCTTC
size: -; V: TRBV12-5; D: -; J: TRBJ1-1; CDR3: CASGVNTEAFF; DNA: TGTGCTAGCGGGGTAAACACTGAAGCTTTCTTT
size: -; V: TRBV5-4; D: -; J: TRBJ2-2; CDR3: CASSLGAGELFF; DNA: TGTGCCAGCAGCTTGGGGGCCGGGGAGCTGTTTTTT
size: -; V: TRBV28; D: TRBD2; J: TRBJ2-3; CDR3: CASSPTSGGANTQYF; DNA: TGTGCCAGCAGCCCAACTAGCGGGGGGGCCAATACGCAGTATTTT
size: -; V: TRBV2; D: TRBD2; J: TRBJ2-7; CDR3: CASSPGLAGGDYEQYF; DNA: TGTGCCAGCAGCCCGGGACTAGCGGGGGGCGACTACGAGCAGTACTTC
size: -; V: TRBV9; D: TRBD2; J: TRBJ2-3; CDR3: CASSVGSGGPDTQYF; DNA: TGTGCCAGCAGCGTAGGTAGCGGGGGCCCAGATACGCAGTATTTT
size: -; V: TRBV6-1; D: -; J: TRBJ1-4; CDR3: CASSAGDRSTNEKLFF; DNA: TGTGCCAGCAGTGCGGGAGACCGCTCAACTAATGAAAAACTGTTTTTT
size: -; V: TRBV7-3; D: TRBD2; J: TRBJ2-6; CDR3: CASSLTSGGSIPSGANVLTF; DNA: TGTGCCAGCAGCTTGACTAGCGGGGGGTCTATTCCCTCTGGGGCCAACGTCCTGACTTTC
size: -; V: TRBV30; D: -; J: TRBJ1-5; CDR3: CAWSLDTAIRPQHF; DNA: TGTGCCTGGAGTCTAGACACAGCCATAAGGCCCCAGCATTTT
size: -; V: TRBV6-5; D: -; J: TRBJ2-4; CDR3: CASRDRIAKNIQYF; DNA: TGTGCCAGCAGGGACAGAATAGCCAAAAACATTCAGTACTTC